This record looks at one T cell receptor beta chain sequence and its context. The time point here: newly diagnosed GD, antithyroid drugs for less than 3 months. From PBMCs, RNA was extracted and then used to make the TCR library. V lost 5 bases, J lost 1 base, and 11 bases lay in between. From germline, CDR1 is SQVTM and CDR2 ANQGSEA. This CDR3 is 13 amino acids long. These data come from a study of regulatory T cells in long-lasting Graves disease. The authors built TCR beta libraries using iRepertoire HTBI primers and Arm-PCR of CDR3 regions. In TCRdb, the multiplex PCR reads were re-called with MiXCR into one record per CDR3 protein. Of roughly 520,000 distinct CDR3 sequences in the sample, 9.5% to 15% are singletons; the top ten hold roughly 8.9%. This sample also belongs to another study, concerning T cells in Graves' hyperthyroidism and ophthalmopathy. That work contributes: No ophthalmopathy progression within 18 months constituted stable Graves' hyperthyroidism. Uncontrolled infection, other autoimmune disease, pregnancy and lactation each barred patients from inclusion. Ophthalmopathy stood apart from stable hyperthyroidism in a 13 V-J model. Ophthalmopathy, as predicted by the model, came a median roughly 6.5 months after the prediction.

The chain combines TRBV29-1 with TRBJ2-5, with D perhaps matching TRBD1 (5 bases). The sequences come from peripheral blood mononuclear cells (PBMCs), collected at new diagnosis, from a patient treated with antithyroid drugs. This receptor was taken from a young woman with Graves disease. The CDR3 is CSVKTAFQETQYF. The CDR3, as DNA: TGCAGCGTTAAGACAGCCTTCCAAGAGACCCAGTACTTC.